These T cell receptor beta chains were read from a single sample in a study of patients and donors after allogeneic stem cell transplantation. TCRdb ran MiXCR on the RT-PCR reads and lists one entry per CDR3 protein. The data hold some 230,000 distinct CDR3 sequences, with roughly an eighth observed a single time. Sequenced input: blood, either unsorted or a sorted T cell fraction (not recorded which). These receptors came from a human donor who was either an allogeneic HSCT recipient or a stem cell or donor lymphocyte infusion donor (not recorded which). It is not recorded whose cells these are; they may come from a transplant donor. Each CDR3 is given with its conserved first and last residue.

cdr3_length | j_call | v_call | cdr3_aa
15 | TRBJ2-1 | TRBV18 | CASSPGGTDSNEQFF
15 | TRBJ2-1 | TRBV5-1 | CASSHGQGYYNEQFF
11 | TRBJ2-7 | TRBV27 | CASGGGVEQYF
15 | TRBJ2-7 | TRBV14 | CASSQGGTLTYEQYF
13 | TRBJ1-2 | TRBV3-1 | CASSHKSNYGYTF
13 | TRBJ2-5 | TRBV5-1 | CASQGTMGETQYF
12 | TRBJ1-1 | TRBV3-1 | CASSRMGGEAFF
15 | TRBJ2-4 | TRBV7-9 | CASSLGGESKNIEYF
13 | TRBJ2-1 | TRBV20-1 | CSARERGFNEQFF
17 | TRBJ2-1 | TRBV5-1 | CASSLTVLAGVQNEQFF